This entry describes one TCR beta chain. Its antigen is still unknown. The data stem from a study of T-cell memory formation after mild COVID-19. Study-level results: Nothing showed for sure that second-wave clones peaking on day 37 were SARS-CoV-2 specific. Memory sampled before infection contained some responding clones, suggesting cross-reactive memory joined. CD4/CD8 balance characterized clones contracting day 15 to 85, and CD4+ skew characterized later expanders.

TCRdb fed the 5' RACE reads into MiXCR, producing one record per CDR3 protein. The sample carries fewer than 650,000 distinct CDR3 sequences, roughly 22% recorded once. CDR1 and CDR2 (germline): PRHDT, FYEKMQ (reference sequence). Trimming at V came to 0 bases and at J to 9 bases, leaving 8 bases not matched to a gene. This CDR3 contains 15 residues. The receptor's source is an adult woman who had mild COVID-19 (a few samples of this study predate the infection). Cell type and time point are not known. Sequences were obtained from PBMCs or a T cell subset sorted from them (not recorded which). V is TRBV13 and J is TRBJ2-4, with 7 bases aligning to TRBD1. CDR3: CASSLGTGRRRIQYF. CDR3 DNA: TGTGCCAGCAGCTTAGGGACAGGGAGACGGCGCATTCAGTACTTC.